A selection of T cell receptor beta chains follows, all from one sample in a study of human T cells and chemical hapten exposure. Using its own MiXCR run on the RACE reads, TCRdb lists one record per CDR3 protein. This sample has 75,000 to 95,000 distinct CDR3 sequences, with over 9.5% found just once. The sequenced sample was whole blood, obtained in connection with sensitization to the hapten diphenylcyclopropenone (DPC). All receptors derive from a woman aged 55 to 70 with alopecia areata. Some clones in this sample may be carry-over from other donors' samples. CDR3s include the opening cysteine and the closing phenylalanine or tryptophan. Fields, in order: clone size, J gene, V gene, D gene, CDR3 DNA, CDR3 protein. A D gene is named only where the DNA matches it firmly. Clone size appears in some rows only: once, few, many, or a class for an expanded clone.

abundance: many; j_gene: TRBJ1-1; v_gene: TRBV20-1; d_gene: .; CDR3nt: TGCAGTGCCCAGATTCTAGTGAACACTGAAGCTTTCTTT; CDR3aa: CSAQILVNTEAFF
abundance: .; j_gene: TRBJ2-7; v_gene: TRBV12-3/TRBV12-4; d_gene: .; CDR3nt: TGTGCCAGCAGGTTGGATGGGACCTACGAGCAGTACTTC; CDR3aa: CASRLDGTYEQYF
abundance: .; j_gene: TRBJ2-2; v_gene: TRBV6-1; d_gene: .; CDR3nt: TGTGCCAGCAGAGAAAGGCTGGGGGGTCAGTTAAATCGGGTCGGGGAGCTGTTTTTT; CDR3aa: CASRERLGGQLNRVGELFF
abundance: few; j_gene: TRBJ2-3; v_gene: TRBV7-9; d_gene: TRBD1; CDR3nt: TGTGCCAGCACCTTGACAGGGACAATCACAGATACGCAGTATTTT; CDR3aa: CASTLTGTITDTQYF
abundance: many; j_gene: TRBJ2-5; v_gene: TRBV7-2; d_gene: TRBD2; CDR3nt: TGTGCCAGCAGCTCGCTGTCCGGGACTACGTCGAGGGAGACCCAGTACTTC; CDR3aa: CASSSLSGTTSRETQYF
abundance: .; j_gene: TRBJ1-1; v_gene: TRBV29-1; d_gene: .; CDR3nt: TGCAGCGTTGATAAACAGAACACTGAAGCTTTCTTT; CDR3aa: CSVDKQNTEAFF
abundance: few; j_gene: TRBJ2-3; v_gene: TRBV4-2; d_gene: .; CDR3nt: TGTGCCAGCAGCCAAGATCGGCGACTAGCAGATACGCAGTATTTT; CDR3aa: CASSQDRRLADTQYF
abundance: few; j_gene: TRBJ2-5; v_gene: TRBV5-1; d_gene: .; CDR3nt: TGCGCCAGCAACTTCATGGGGGACGGAATACAAGAGACCCAGTACTTC; CDR3aa: CASNFMGDGIQETQYF
abundance: many; j_gene: TRBJ1-3; v_gene: TRBV6-5; d_gene: .; CDR3nt: TGTGCCAGCAGTTACTCCACGAGAAACACCATATATTTT; CDR3aa: CASSYSTRNTIYF
abundance: few; j_gene: TRBJ2-3; v_gene: TRBV6-2/TRBV6-3; d_gene: .; CDR3nt: TGTGCCAGCAGTTACATAGATACGCAGTATTTT; CDR3aa: CASSYIDTQYF
abundance: few; j_gene: TRBJ2-3; v_gene: TRBV29-1; d_gene: .; CDR3nt: TGCAGCGTTGGGCTTCGGGGCACGCAGTATTTT; CDR3aa: CSVGLRGTQYF
abundance: .; j_gene: TRBJ2-3; v_gene: TRBV7-8; d_gene: .; CDR3nt: TGTGCCAGCAGCATTGGAGTAGGGGCAAGCACAGATACGCAGTATTTT; CDR3aa: CASSIGVGASTDTQYF
abundance: few; j_gene: TRBJ2-1; v_gene: TRBV3-1; d_gene: TRBD2; CDR3nt: TGTGCCAGCAGCCCCCGGACTAGCGGGGGCCCCAATGAGCAGTTCTTC; CDR3aa: CASSPRTSGGPNEQFF
abundance: many; j_gene: TRBJ1-2; v_gene: TRBV11-2; d_gene: .; CDR3nt: TGTGCCAGCAGCTTAGAAGCCAAATTATATGGCTACACCTTC; CDR3aa: CASSLEAKLYGYTF
abundance: .; j_gene: TRBJ2-7; v_gene: TRBV2; d_gene: .; CDR3nt: TGTGCCAGCGGGCCCCAATCCTCCGCATTAATTGAGCAGTACTTC; CDR3aa: CASGPQSSALIEQYF
abundance: .; j_gene: TRBJ2-7; v_gene: TRBV6-1; d_gene: TRBD2; CDR3nt: TGTGCCAGCAGTGTCCAGCGGGAGGCCTACGAGCAGTACTTC; CDR3aa: CASSVQREAYEQYF
abundance: few; j_gene: TRBJ2-1; v_gene: TRBV10-3; d_gene: .; CDR3nt: TGTGCCATCAGGAACCGGACTAATCCGGGTGAGCAGTTCTTC; CDR3aa: CAIRNRTNPGEQFF